This T cell receptor (beta chain) appears in the sequencing data of a study of blood T cell repertoires in COVID-19. Overall study: Nucleic acid was either cDNA or gDNA, and it came from T cells, B-cell-depleted T cells, or PBMCs.

V was pared by 4 bases and J by 0 bases, with 11 bases between. This CDR3 is built from 15 residues. Germline CDR1 SGHRS, CDR2 YFSETQ. Original methodology: Nucleated cell counts were estimated from reference gene primer amplification. Produced via immunoSEQ multiplex PCR; TCRdb's table is partial and in-frame only. V, J and clone size were drawn from that table, and D and trimming were deduced from the DNA. The sample holds roughly 230,000 clones, about 80% seen once. The TCR sequence derives from a woman aged 50 to 65 with acute or convalescent COVID-19. Sequencing used peripheral blood. This chain uses TRBV5-1 with TRBJ2-1; D is unresolved. CDR3 residues: CASSPVVYSYNEQFF. The CDR3 coding sequence is TGCGCCAGCAGCCCCGTCGTGTACTCCTACAATGAGCAGTTCTTC.